The 32 T cell receptor beta chains below come from one sample, sequenced in a study of cytomegalovirus exposure and HLA in healthy donors. The study ran its PCR with 60 Vbeta and 13 Jbeta primers. Profiled with immunoSEQ multiplex PCR; TCRdb holds only in-frame clones, not every one. The repertoire consists of about 150,000 clones, with about 68% occurring once and the leading ten covering about 2.1%. The source material was PBMCs. Receptors were obtained from a man aged 25 to 45 in good health and CMV-seronegative.

A word on this clone: Sequence at one end of the junction differs from germline and may be a read error. The chain employs TRBV7-7 and TRBJ2-5; TRBD2 matches at 15 bases. CDR3 length equals 15 residues. CDR1 SSHAT and CDR2 FNYEAQ come from the germline V gene (reference sequence). The CDR3 DNA sequence: TGTGCTAGCAGCTTGGGACTAGCGGGGGGAGAGACCCAGTACTTC. As protein: CASSLGLAGGETQYF.

Remarks on this clone: The junction departs from the called germline gene at one end, perhaps through a read error. This chain connects TRBV15 to TRBJ2-7; 7 bases line up with TRBD2. CDR3 length: 13 residues. The germline V gene encodes CDR1 LNHNV and CDR2 YYDKDF (reference sequence). The CDR3 protein is CATSSPGDYEQSF. The CDR3 DNA sequence: TGTGCCACCAGCTCCCCTGGGGACTACGAGCAGTCCTTC.

The V and J genes are TRBV7-6 and TRBJ2-5; D remains unclear. V was shortened by 5 bases and J by 1 base, with 11 bases between the two germline ends. CDR1 SGHVS and CDR2 FNYEAQ come from the germline V gene. The length of the CDR3 is 14 residues. CDR3 sequence reads: CASSQTTIQETQYF. The CDR3 region has the DNA TGTGCCAGCAGCCAAACTACTATCCAAGAGACCCAGTACTTC.

In this sample, this clone turned up a few times. The J gene is TRBJ2-7, the V gene TRBV2; 8 positions agree with TRBD2. Trimming cost V 4 bases and J 7 bases; bases outside gene matches: 18. CDR1 SNHLY and CDR2 FYNNEI come from the germline V gene. This CDR3 contains 17 residues. In nucleotides, the CDR3 is TGTGCCAGCAGTGCCAACAAAGCGGGGGCCCAGCAGGTGGAGCAGTACTTC. Protein sequence: CASSANKAGAQQVEQYF. Looking up the rest from reference TRBV2 and TRBJ2-7 gives the full variable domain: EPEVTQTPSHQVTQMGQEVILRCVPISNHLYFYWYRQILGQKVEFLVSFYNNEISEKSEIFDDQFSVERPDGSNFTLKIRSTKLEDSAMYFCASSANKAGAQQVEQYFGPGTRLTVT.

V gene TRBV28 combines with J gene TRBJ2-3; 7 nucleotides line up with TRBD1. There are 15 residues in the CDR3. Germline lookup yields CDR1 MDHEN and CDR2 SYDVKM. V shed 8 bases and J 0 bases; nucleotides not matched to a gene: 8. DNA of the CDR3: TGTGCCAGCGTTCCCGGGACAGAAAGCACAGATACGCAGTATTTT. Translated, it gives CASVPGTESTDTQYF.

This chain uses TRBV2 with TRBJ1-2; tentative D call: TRBD1 (6 bases). Trimming cost V 6 bases and J 5 bases, with 16 bases left between them. The CDR3 length is 14 residues. Germline values: CDR1 SNHLY, CDR2 FYNNEI. CDR3 amino acids: CASSPRTASYGYTF. The DNA for the CDR3 is TGTGCCAGCAGCCCACGGACAGCGTCTTATGGCTACACCTTC. Based on the CDR3 plus reference TRBV2 and TRBJ1-2, the full variable domain is EPEVTQTPSHQVTQMGQEVILRCVPISNHLYFYWYRQILGQKVEFLVSFYNNEISEKSEIFDDQFSVERPDGSNFTLKIRSTKLEDSAMYFCASSPRTASYGYTFGSGTRLTVV.

This clone appeared a single time. Germline and junction disagree at one end, which may indicate a read error. This chain uses TRBV29-1 with TRBJ1-2, with 7 bases that match TRBD1. Looked up from germline, CDR1 is SQVTM and CDR2 is ANQGSEA. This CDR3 spans 13 amino acids. DNA of the CDR3: TGCAGCGTTGAACGACAGGGAGAAGATGGCTACCCCTTC. Protein sequence: CSVERQGEDGYPF.

This clone was counted a single time. This rearrangement joins TRBV7-9 to TRBJ1-4, with no clear D. Trimming took 2 bases from V and 0 from J, leaving 7 bases between them. Germline-derived CDR1 and CDR2 are SEHNR and FQNEAQ (reference sequence). This CDR3 spans 15 amino acids. CDR3: CASSLSHATNEKLFF. CDR3 nucleotides: TGTGCCAGCAGCTTATCCCATGCAACTAATGAAAAACTGTTTTTT.

This clone has only a few counts. V usage is TRBV18 and J usage is TRBJ2-2, with D unclear. The V end was cut by 4 bases, the J end by 4 bases, with 10 bases between. The CDR3 loop spans 14 amino acids. Germline V lookup: CDR1 KGHSH, CDR2 LQKENI. The CDR3 DNA is TGTGCCAGCTCACTTTCCACGGTCACCGGGGAGCTGTTTTTT. This codes for CASSLSTVTGELFF. Combining the CDR3 with reference TRBV18 and TRBJ2-2 gives the whole variable domain NAGVMQNPRHLVRRRGQEARLRCSPMKGHSHVYWYRQLPEEGLKFMVYLQKENIIDESGMPKERFSAEFPKEGPSILRIQQVVRGDSAAYFCASSLSTVTGELFFGEGSRLTVL.

This clone was seen a single time. The chain uses TRBV4-1 and TRBJ2-7, with D perhaps TRBD1 (6 bases). Per the germline V gene, CDR1 is MGHRA and CDR2 is YSYEKL. The V end lost 0 bases, the J end lost 4 bases, and 16 bases lay between the germline ends. The CDR3 loop spans 16 amino acids. CDR3 protein: CASSQDKQGPLYEQYF. The DNA for the CDR3 is TGCGCCAGCAGCCAAGACAAACAGGGCCCCCTTTACGAGCAGTACTTC.

This clone was seen a handful of times. This rearrangement joins TRBV7-2 to TRBJ2-7; TRBD2 aligns across 8 bases. Germline trimming cut 5 bases from V and 4 bases from J; bases unmatched to any gene: 10. CDR1 is SGHTA and CDR2 is FQGNSA in the germline V gene. The CDR3 is 15 residues long. The DNA for the CDR3 is TGTGCCAGCAGCCCCTCCCCCGGGGGGGCTTACGAGCAGTACTTC. This translates into CASSPSPGGAYEQYF. The whole variable domain, remainder taken from reference TRBV7-2 and TRBJ2-7, is GAGVSQSPSNKVTEKGKDVELRCDPISGHTALYWYRQSLGQGLEFLIYFQGNSAPDKSGLPSDRFSAERTGGSVSTLTIQRTQQEDSAVYLCASSPSPGGAYEQYFGPGTRLTVT.

This clone turned up a few times. V gene TRBV14 combines with J gene TRBJ1-6; D gene ambiguous. CDR3 length: 14 residues. Germline V CDR1 and CDR2: SGHDN, FVKESK. V was trimmed by 4 bases and J by 7 bases, leaving 11 bases between them. The CDR3 here is CASSPTLGNSPLHF. The CDR3 DNA reads as TGTGCCAGCAGCCCCACCCTCGGGAATTCACCCCTCCACTTT.

The genes are TRBV10-1 and TRBJ2-7; TRBD2 is a possible D gene (5 bases). The V end was cut by 6 bases, the J end by 0 bases, with 18 bases between. The V gene's germline CDR1 is WNHNN and CDR2 SYGVQD (reference sequence). The CDR3 loop spans 16 amino acids. The CDR3 reads CASSRWLAPSSYEQYF. CDR3 coding DNA: TGCGCCAGCAGCCGCTGGTTAGCGCCAAGCTCCTACGAGCAGTACTTC.

The chain is built from TRBV16 and TRBJ1-5; a weak D match, TRBD1 (5 bases). Between the trimmed V and J ends, which lost 6 bases and 7 bases, there was a span of 16 bases. The CDR3 has 14 residues. Germline values: CDR1 KGHSY, CDR2 FQNENV. CDR3 nucleotide sequence: TGTGCCAGCAGTAATTTGGGGGGAGGACAGCCCCAGCATTTT. Translation: CASSNLGGGQPQHF.

This clone has more than one count but fewer than ten. The chain's CDR3 is CASSSGTRHF. The DNA of the CDR3 is TGTGCCAGCAGCAGCGGGACACGCCACTTT. The chain employs TRBV6-1 and TRBJ1-6; possible D gene TRBD1, 6 bases. CDR1 and CDR2 (germline): MNHNS, SASEGT. The V end lost 6 bases, the J end lost 18 bases, and 12 bases lay between the germline ends. The CDR3 has 10 residues.

CDR3 residues: CASSSQGQGGSGYTF. Written as DNA, the CDR3 is TGTGCCAGCAGTTCACAGGGACAGGGGGGGAGTGGCTACACCTTC. This chain uses TRBV28 with TRBJ1-2; TRBD1 agrees at 11 bases. The V gene's germline CDR1 is MDHEN and CDR2 SYDVKM. The CDR3 consists of 15 residues. Losses at the gene ends were 4 bases for V and 7 bases for J; bases not matched to a gene: 8.

A note on this clone: Other nucleotide sequences in the sample specify the same CDR3. J is TRBJ1-1 and V is TRBV5-1, with 9 positions matching TRBD1. The CDR3 is 14 amino acids. The V gene end was trimmed by 2 bases and the J gene end by 4 bases; junction bases not matched to a gene: 3. Looked up from germline, CDR1 is SGHRS and CDR2 is YFSETQ. The CDR3 reads CASSLQGAGTEAFF. The CDR3 DNA reads as TGCGCCAGCAGCTTACAGGGGGCTGGCACTGAAGCTTTCTTT.

The V and J genes are TRBV11-1 and TRBJ2-5; 15 bases fit TRBD2. The CDR3 is 17 amino acids. In germline, CDR1 is SGHAT, CDR2 FQDESV (reference sequence). Germline trimming cut 5 bases from V and 1 base from J; bases unmatched to any gene: 5. CDR3 region: CASSLGTSGGFQETQYF. CDR3 DNA: TGTGCCAGCAGCCTCGGGACTAGCGGGGGGTTCCAAGAGACCCAGTACTTC.

The rearrangement uses TRBV27 and TRBJ2-2, with D perhaps TRBD2 (7 bases). This CDR3 has 16 amino acids. Trimming pared 2 bases from V and 4 bases from J, leaving 14 bases between. Germline CDR1 reads MNHEY; CDR2 reads SMNVEV (reference sequence). CDR3 loop: CASSLIGGALTGELFF. The CDR3 DNA follows: TGTGCCAGCAGTTTAATAGGGGGGGCGCTCACCGGGGAGCTGTTTTTT.

CDR3 sequence: CASSEVSGHGTDTQYF. In DNA, the CDR3 is TGTGCCAGCAGTGAAGTAAGCGGGCATGGCACAGATACGCAGTATTTT. The gene calls are TRBV6-1 and TRBJ2-3, with a possible D match to TRBD2 (6 bases). V was shortened by 1 base and J by 1 base, with 12 bases between the two germline ends. The CDR3 consists of 16 residues. The germline V gene has CDR1 MNHNS and CDR2 SASEGT.

With respect to this clone: Additional DNA sequences in this sample encode the identical CDR3. The chain employs TRBV5-6 and TRBJ1-1, with D unresolved. CDR1 and CDR2 (germline): SGHDT, YYEEEE. Trimming pared 0 bases from V and 1 base from J, leaving 7 bases between. The CDR3 spans 14 residues. CDR3: CASSLAAGNTEAFF. In nucleotides, the CDR3 is TGTGCCAGCAGCTTGGCCGCAGGGAACACTGAAGCTTTCTTT.

The rearrangement joins TRBV18 to TRBJ2-5, with 9 bases identical to TRBD1. The germline V gene encodes CDR1 KGHSH and CDR2 LQKENI. The CDR3 is 13 residues long. Losses at the gene ends were 4 bases for V and 3 bases for J; bases not matched to a gene: 0. The DNA of the CDR3 is TGTGCCAGCTCACGGACAGGGGAAGAGACCCAGTACTTC. Translating gives CASSRTGEETQYF.

The chain joins TRBV4-1 to TRBJ2-7; TRBD2 matches 7 bases. The CDR3 consists of 14 residues. V was pared by 1 base and J by 5 bases, with 5 bases of the junction left unmatched. Germline-derived CDR1 and CDR2 are MGHRA and YSYEKL. CDR3 sequence: CASSQGGGMDEQYF. For the CDR3, the DNA is TGCGCCAGCAGCCAAGGGGGGGGTATGGACGAGCAGTACTTC.

This clone was picked up a small number of times. V and J are TRBV28 and TRBJ2-5; TRBD2 matches 11 bases. This CDR3 comprises 15 residues. V was clipped by 5 bases and J by 3 bases; unmatched bases: 5. CDR1 and CDR2 from the germline V gene are MDHEN and SYDVKM. CDR3 in DNA: TGTGCCAGCAGTGGGCTAGCGGGGGGTAAAGAGACCCAGTACTTC. As protein: CASSGLAGGKETQYF.

The J gene is TRBJ2-1, the V gene TRBV6-6, with 7 bases lining up with TRBD2. V gave up 5 bases and J gave up 3 bases; unmatched junction bases: 1. Germline V gene data show CDR1 as MNHNY and CDR2 as SVGAGI (reference sequence). CDR3 length: 13 residues. This chain's CDR3 is CASSGTNYNEQFF. The DNA for the CDR3 is TGTGCCAGCAGTGGGACTAACTACAATGAGCAGTTCTTC.

V is TRBV28 and J is TRBJ1-5; D perhaps matches TRBD1 (6 bases). In germline, CDR1 is MDHEN, CDR2 SYDVKM. This CDR3 spans 15 amino acids. V was cut by 4 bases and J by 0 bases, with 10 bases left in between. The CDR3 nucleotides are TGTGCCAGCAGTTCCACAGGGTATAGCAATCAGCCCCAGCATTTT. As protein: CASSSTGYSNQPQHF.

This sequence joins TRBV4-2 and TRBJ2-5, with 14 bases lining up with TRBD2. Germline V gene data show CDR1 as LGHNA and CDR2 as YNFKEQ. This CDR3 is built from 16 residues. The trim removed 4 bases at V and 0 bases at J, leaving 1 base unmatched. The CDR3 nucleotides are TGTGCCAGCAGCCCGGGACTAGCGGGGGACCAAGAGACCCAGTACTTC. This gives the protein CASSPGLAGDQETQYF.

The gene calls are TRBV5-6 and TRBJ2-1; 8 bases map to TRBD1. The CDR3 runs to 14 residues. Trimming removed 4 bases from V and 4 bases from J; junction bases left unmatched: 4. From germline, CDR1 is SGHDT and CDR2 YYEEEE. This CDR3 reads CASSIRDRYNEQFF. Here the CDR3 DNA reads TGTGCCAGCAGCATCCGGGACAGGTACAATGAGCAGTTCTTC.

This chain uses TRBV5-1 with TRBJ1-4; a possible D gene is TRBD1 (5 bases). This CDR3 has 16 residues. Trimming cost V 0 bases and J 8 bases, with 17 bases left between them. In germline, CDR1 is SGHRS, CDR2 YFSETQ. CDR3 sequence (DNA): TGCGCCAGCAGCTTGGCCGGGGGGACGTCGCGGGAAAAACTGTTTTTT. Protein product: CASSLAGGTSREKLFF.

This chain joins TRBV27 and TRBJ2-3, with D uncertain. The germline CDR1 and CDR2 sequences are MNHEY and SMNVEV (reference sequence). Deletions cut 2 bases from V and 1 base from J, with 4 bases between. The CDR3 runs to 13 residues. In DNA form, the CDR3 reads TGTGCCAGCAGTTTACGGGGCACAGATACGCAGTATTTT. This sequence encodes CASSLRGTDTQYF.

The V gene is TRBV4-2, the J gene TRBJ2-4; perhaps TRBD2 as D (5 bases). The V and J ends lost 0 bases and 0 bases respectively, with 9 bases between them. CDR3 length: 16 amino acids. CDR1 is LGHNA and CDR2 is YNFKEQ in the germline V gene. CDR3 in amino acids: CASSQDNGVAKNIQYF. The DNA for the CDR3 is TGTGCCAGCAGCCAAGACAACGGGGTAGCCAAAAACATTCAGTACTTC.

This clone appeared a few times. The chain combines TRBV11-2 with TRBJ1-1, with no clear D. Germline assignment: CDR1 SGHAT and CDR2 FQNNGV. This CDR3 has 13 amino acids. Trimming took 8 bases from V and 2 from J, leaving 12 bases between them. The CDR3 bases are TGTGCCAGCGGAGGTGGAGGCAACACTGAAGCTTTCTTT. Translated, it gives CASGGGGNTEAFF.